A single TCR beta chain is shown here with its context. Its antigen is not known. With MiXCR, TCRdb called clones anew from the PCR reads. The table records about 43,000 clones, 20% to 25% of them present only once. These data come from a study of metastatic and nonmetastatic thyroid tumors. Study context: For malignant and benign thyroid patients, tumor or nodule tissue and blood were the sources whose repertoires were compared. Overall study results and limits: As reported, TCR beta diversity in blood and tumor was significantly higher in malignant thyroid tumors than in benign nodules.

The V gene's germline CDR1 is DFQATT and CDR2 SNEGSKA (reference sequence). This CDR3 comprises 14 residues. Unmatched junction bases numbered 8, after V lost 1 base and J lost 8 bases. Each patient came to thyroid surgery without any prior treatment (of any kind). This TCR derives from a female donor with papillary thyroid cancer or a benign thyroid nodule (not recorded which). Some clones in this sample may be carry-over from other donors' samples. J is TRBJ2-1 and V is TRBV20-1, with TRBD2 matching 7 bases. Sequencing used tumor tissue. The chain's CDR3 is CSARATRTRHEQFF. The CDR3 DNA follows: TGCAGTGCTAGAGCCACACGGACTAGACATGAGCAGTTCTTC.